The 26 T cell receptor beta chains below come from one sample, sequenced in a study of human T cells and chemical hapten exposure. TCRdb fed the RACE reads into MiXCR, producing one record per CDR3 protein. The sample lists 50,000 to 65,000 distinct CDR3 sequences; about 9.2% were seen once. Noted time point: pre-sensitization, week 0. As to treatment: therapeutic diphenylcyclopropenone sensitization with weekly scalp DPC. Sequenced here: whole blood, sampled in connection with sensitization to the hapten diphenylcyclopropenone (DPC). The source is a woman between 40 and 50 years old with alopecia areata. Some clones in this sample may be carry-over from other donors' samples.

This clonotype was picked up many times. This chain connects TRBV21-1 to TRBJ2-3. TRBV21-1 is a known pseudogene. This CDR3 contains 12 residues. The CDR3 loop reads CASSEHPDTQYF. The CDR3 nucleotides are TGTGCCAGCAGCGAGCACCCAGATACGCAGTATTTT.

The CDR3 spells CSARRLGNQPQHF. CDR3 nucleotide sequence: TGCAGTGCTAGACGGCTGGGCAATCAGCCCCAGCATTTT. The chain is built from TRBV20-1 and TRBJ1-5; no clear D gene. V dropped 2 bases and J dropped 2 bases, with 7 bases sitting between them. Per the germline V gene, CDR1 is DFQATT and CDR2 is SNEGSKA (reference sequence). This CDR3 is built from 13 residues.

This clonotype occurred many times. The CDR3 DNA sequence: TGCGCCAGCAGTACCCAGCCGACCACAGATACGCAGTATTTT. As protein: CASSTQPTTDTQYF. The V gene is TRBV5-1, the J gene TRBJ2-3, with D unclear. V dropped 5 bases and J dropped 2 bases, with 12 bases sitting between them. Germline V gene data show CDR1 as SGHRS and CDR2 as YFSETQ. The CDR3 runs to 14 residues. Complete variable domain (other parts from reference TRBV5-1 and TRBJ2-3): KAGVTQTPRYLIKTRGQQVTLSCSPISGHRSVSWYQQTPGQGLQFLFEYFSETQRNKGNFPGRFSGRQFSNSRSEMNVSTLELGDSALYLCASSTQPTTDTQYFGPGTRLTVL.

The V and J genes are TRBV28 and TRBJ1-6; a weak D match, TRBD1 (5 bases). V lost 10 bases and J lost 7, with 14 bases in between. This CDR3 spans 13 amino acids. Germline V CDR1 and CDR2: MDHEN, SYDVKM. As DNA, the CDR3 is TGTGCCACCCGACGGGGGGGGAATTCACCCCTCCACTTT. Translated, it gives CATRRGGNSPLHF.

The sample holds many counts of this clonotype. This chain links TRBV11-2 with TRBJ2-1; D perhaps matches TRBD2 (6 bases). V was clipped by 1 base and J by 7 bases, with 17 bases between them. The V gene's germline CDR1 is SGHAT and CDR2 FQNNGV. The CDR3 loop spans 16 amino acids. The CDR3 protein is CASSLVGPTSLNEQFF. DNA of the CDR3: TGTGCCAGCAGCTTAGTGGGCCCGACTAGTCTTAATGAGCAGTTCTTC.

This clonotype was counted a few times. V is TRBV4-2 and J is TRBJ2-1; D ambiguous. The CDR3 has 15 amino acids. Germline V lookup: CDR1 LGHNA, CDR2 YNFKEQ. The V gene lost 1 base and the J gene lost 6 bases, with 13 bases spanning the gap. CDR3 sequence (DNA): TGTGCCAGCAGCCAAGGACACGGCGGAATCAATGAGCAGTTCTTC. Translated: CASSQGHGGINEQFF.

This chain connects TRBV7-2 to TRBJ2-3; D not resolved. Germline loops: CDR1 SGHTA, CDR2 FQGNSA. V was pared by 1 base and J by 6 bases, with 8 bases between. CDR3 size: 13 residues. The chain's CDR3 is CASSLGWTDTQYF. CDR3 sequence (DNA): TGTGCCAGCAGCTTAGGCTGGACCGATACGCAGTATTTT.

In its sample, this clonotype was seen a few times. The chain links TRBV30 to TRBJ2-3, with D uncertain. CDR1 GTSNPN and CDR2 SVGIG come from the germline V gene (reference sequence). V was clipped by 1 base and J by 4 bases, with 9 bases between them. The CDR3 length is 13 residues. Here the CDR3 reads CAWSGALPDTQYF. The CDR3 coding sequence is TGTGCCTGGAGTGGAGCTTTACCAGATACGCAGTATTTT.

This clonotype has only a few counts. A read error may produce the germline difference seen at one junction end. The chain carries TRBV2 and TRBJ2-1; 7 nucleotides line up with TRBD1. Germline V gene data show CDR1 as SNHLY and CDR2 as FYNNEI. The CDR3 is made up of 15 amino acids. The CDR3 reads CASSGTVAGNNVQFF. In nucleotides, the CDR3 is TGTGCCAGCAGCGGGACAGTGGCTGGGAACAATGTGCAGTTCTTC.

The sample holds many counts of this clonotype. This chain joins TRBV7-3 and TRBJ1-6, with D tentatively TRBD1 (5 bases). V lost 5 bases and J 7 bases, leaving 12 bases between the germline ends. CDR3 size: 14 residues. Germline CDR1 SGHTA, CDR2 FQGTGA. CDR3 amino acids: CASSADSYNSPLHF. The DNA of the CDR3 is TGTGCCAGCAGCGCCGACAGCTACAATTCACCCCTCCACTTT.

This clonotype was recorded a few times. The chain carries TRBV5-1 and TRBJ2-1; the D gene is possibly TRBD1 (6 bases). Germline assignment: CDR1 SGHRS and CDR2 YFSETQ. The CDR3 spans 14 residues. The V end was cut by 4 bases, the J end by 3 bases, with 11 bases between. The CDR3 DNA reads TGCGCCAGCAGCGCGGGCAGGGGCTACAATGAGCAGTTCTTC. It codes for CASSAGRGYNEQFF. Variable domain in full (rest from reference TRBV5-1 and TRBJ2-1): KAGVTQTPRYLIKTRGQQVTLSCSPISGHRSVSWYQQTPGQGLQFLFEYFSETQRNKGNFPGRFSGRQFSNSRSEMNVSTLELGDSALYLCASSAGRGYNEQFFGPGTRLTVL.

This clonotype was seen at least ten times. V usage is TRBV12-3 or TRBV12-4 and J usage is TRBJ1-4, with D possibly matching TRBD1 (5 bases). V was pared by 6 bases and J by 2 bases, with 25 bases between. The CDR3 is made up of 19 amino acids. Here the CDR3 DNA reads TGTGCCAGCAGGCCTACCAGTTGGGGGTTTCGCCGGACTAATGAAAAACTGTTTTTT. Its translation: CASRPTSWGFRRTNEKLFF.

This clonotype was observed at least ten times. CDR3 bases: TGCAGCGTTGAAGATCCTCGCCGAGGAGCTTTCTTT. Its translation is CSVEDPRRGAFF. The chain links TRBV29-1 to TRBJ1-1, with D unresolved. The CDR3 sequence is 12 residues long. The germline V gene has CDR1 SQVTM and CDR2 ANQGSEA. The V and J ends lost 0 bases and 10 bases respectively, with 12 bases between them. The variable domain in full, with the rest retrieved from reference TRBV29-1 and TRBJ1-1, is SAVISQKPSRDICQRGTSLTIQCQVDSQVTMMFWYRQQPGQSLTLIATANQGSEATYESGFVIDKFPISRPNLTFSTLTVSNMSPEDSSIYLCSVEDPRRGAFFGQGTRLTVV.

Only a few counts were recorded for this clonotype. The rearrangement joins TRBV20-1 to TRBJ2-3; either TRBD1 or TRBD2 may fit D (5 bases each). V lost 6 bases, J lost 1 base, and 11 bases lay in between. Germline V CDR1 and CDR2: DFQATT, SNEGSKA (reference sequence). The CDR3 has 13 amino acids. CDR3 amino acids: CSATRGGTDTQYF. The CDR3 nucleotides read TGCAGTGCCACTCGAGGGGGCACAGATACGCAGTATTTT.

The chain links TRBV24-1 to TRBJ1-2; possible D gene TRBD1, 5 bases. With 8 bases removed from V and 7 bases from J, the gap between germline ends came to 25 bases. The CDR3 length is 16 residues. Per the germline V gene, CDR1 is KGHDR and CDR2 is SFDVKD. The CDR3 here is CATTAGLLRVRRGYTF. DNA of the CDR3: TGTGCCACCACGGCAGGGTTGTTAAGAGTGAGGCGTGGCTACACCTTC.

Only a few counts were recorded for this clonotype. The CDR3 region has the DNA TGCAGTGCTGGGGACAGGGTAAGCAATCAGCCCCAGCATTTT. Translation gives CSAGDRVSNQPQHF. The J gene is TRBJ1-5, the V gene TRBV20-1; TRBD1 agrees at 9 bases. This CDR3 region has 14 residues. The junction had 3 bases not matched to a gene; V was cut back by 5 bases and J by 1 base. The germline CDR1 and CDR2 sequences are DFQATT and SNEGSKA (reference sequence).

This clonotype was counted at least ten times. The genes are TRBV5-1 and TRBJ2-2; no clear D. Germline CDR1 SGHRS, CDR2 YFSETQ. The CDR3 totals 16 residues. V lost 1 base to trimming and J lost 5 bases, with 15 bases between them. The CDR3 spells CASSLFGTEQTGELFF. CDR3 in DNA: TGCGCCAGCAGCTTGTTCGGTACCGAACAGACCGGGGAGCTGTTTTTT.

Ten or more counts support this clonotype. The V and J genes are TRBV14 and TRBJ2-3, with D perhaps assigned TRBD1 or TRBD2 (5 bases each). This CDR3 has 15 amino acids. Trimming pared 0 bases from V and 5 bases from J, leaving 12 bases between. CDR1 and CDR2 (germline): SGHDN, FVKESK. Here the CDR3 DNA reads TGTGCCAGCAGCCAAGATCTGGGGGTCCGAGATACGCAGTATTTT. Protein sequence: CASSQDLGVRDTQYF. The full variable domain, in which reference TRBV14 and TRBJ2-3 provide the parts outside the CDR3, is EAGVTQFPSHSVIEKGQTVTLRCDPISGHDNLYWYRRVMGKEIKFLLHFVKESKQDESGMPNNRFLAERTGGTYSTLKVQPAELEDSGVYFCASSQDLGVRDTQYFGPGTRLTVL.

As to this clonotype: A single base separates this from a much larger clone, so it may be a read error. This sequence joins TRBV5-1 and TRBJ2-1; D may be TRBD2 (6 bases). Germline V lookup: CDR1 SGHRS, CDR2 YFSETQ. Trimming left V 4 bases short and J 9 bases short, with 14 bases between. The CDR3 loop spans 13 amino acids. The CDR3 spells CASSSLGGLEQFF. CDR3 nucleotide sequence: TGCGCCAGCAGCAGCCTCGGGGGACTTGAGCAGTTCTTC. The full variable domain, completed using reference TRBV5-1 and TRBJ2-1, is KAGVTQTPRYLIKTRGQQVTLSCSPISGHRSVSWYQQTPGQGLQFLFEYFSETQRNKGNFPGRFSGRQFSNSRSEMNVSTLELGDSALYLCASSSLGGLEQFFGPGTRLTVL.

V is TRBV14 and J is TRBJ1-1; 9 nucleotides line up with TRBD1. The CDR3 contains 14 residues. V gave up 4 bases and J gave up 4 bases; unmatched junction bases: 4. Looked up from germline, CDR1 is SGHDN and CDR2 is FVKESK. The CDR3 loop is CASSPGTGFTEAFF. For the CDR3, the DNA is TGTGCCAGCAGCCCCGGGACAGGGTTCACTGAAGCTTTCTTT.

The chain employs TRBV24-1 and TRBJ2-1; 12 nucleotides match TRBD1. CDR3 size: 17 residues. CDR1 KGHDR and CDR2 SFDVKD come from the germline V gene. Trimming removed 4 bases from V and 7 bases from J; junction bases left unmatched: 10. The CDR3 spells CATSEPPGQGARNEQFF. DNA for the CDR3: TGTGCCACCAGTGAGCCACCGGGACAGGGGGCGCGGAATGAGCAGTTCTTC.

The sample holds many counts of this clonotype. The genes are TRBV5-1 and TRBJ2-3; 7 bases fit TRBD2. The V segment lost 0 bases and the J segment 0 bases; nucleotides outside the gene matches: 4. Germline assignment: CDR1 SGHRS and CDR2 YFSETQ. This CDR3 region has 16 residues. CDR3 in amino acids: CASSLAGGSSTDTQYF. Written as DNA, the CDR3 is TGCGCCAGCAGCTTGGCCGGGGGGTCTAGCACAGATACGCAGTATTTT.

The genes are TRBV12-3 or TRBV12-4 and TRBJ1-1; perhaps TRBD1 as D (6 bases). The length of the CDR3 is 14 residues. V was cut by 2 bases and J by 4 bases, with 11 bases left in between. In DNA, the CDR3 is TGTGCCAGCAGTTTAAGCAGGGGCGGCACTGAAGCTTTCTTT. Amino acids: CASSLSRGGTEAFF.

The sample holds many counts of this clonotype. V gene TRBV7-3 combines with J gene TRBJ2-2, with D perhaps being TRBD1 or TRBD2 (5 bases each). V lost 4 bases, J lost 3 bases, and 12 bases lay in between. Germline loops: CDR1 SGHTA, CDR2 FQGTGA. The CDR3 length is 15 residues. The CDR3 DNA reads as TGTGCCAGCAGCTCCGGCCTGGGGGACACCGGGGAGCTGTTTTTT. Protein: CASSSGLGDTGELFF.

The chain's CDR3 is CASSAGTGNYEKLFF. The CDR3 region has the DNA TGCGCCAGCAGTGCCGGGACAGGGAATTATGAAAAACTGTTTTTT. The V and J genes are TRBV5-1 and TRBJ1-4; 9 bases are a match to TRBD1. Germline V gene data show CDR1 as SGHRS and CDR2 as YFSETQ. The CDR3 runs 15 residues. The trim removed 5 bases at V and 6 bases at J, leaving 8 bases unmatched.

This clonotype was recorded at least ten times. This chain's CDR3 is CASSLSVMNTEAFF. DNA of the CDR3: TGTGCCAGCAGTTTATCGGTGATGAACACTGAAGCTTTCTTT. The chain couples TRBV12-3 or TRBV12-4 to TRBJ1-1; D not resolved. CDR3 length equals 14 residues. The germline V and J ends were trimmed by 2 bases and 0 bases, with 7 bases remaining between them.